The 5 T cell receptor beta chains given below trace back to one sample, sequenced in a study of molecular identifiers for immune sequencing clone quantification. Using its own MiXCR run on the PCR reads, TCRdb lists one record per CDR3 protein. The top ten clones hold roughly 0.83% of a sample with about 640,000 distinct CDR3 sequences, 15% to 20% of them seen once. The sequenced sample was naive CD8+ T cells from blood, with Jurkat cell RNA spiked in. Described subset: FACS-sorted CD8+CD4-CCR7+CD45RA+ naive T cells. All receptors derive from a human donor in good health. Some libraries in this study had Jurkat cell RNA spiked in.

This chain connects TRBV12-3 or TRBV12-4 to TRBJ1-1, with 9 bases lining up with TRBD1. The CDR3 length is 15 residues. The trim removed 3 bases at V and 3 bases at J, leaving 5 bases unmatched. The DNA for the CDR3 is TGTGCCAGCAGTTTCCGAACAGGGGGCGACACTGAAGCTTTCTTT. Its protein product is CASSFRTGGDTEAFF.

This clonotype was observed at least ten times. This chain uses TRBV7-9 with TRBJ2-3, with 7 bases matching TRBD1. This CDR3 region has 13 residues. J lost 10 bases, V lost 0 bases, and 4 bases had no gene match. Germline CDR1 and CDR2: SEHNR and FQNEAQ (reference sequence). The CDR3, as DNA: TGTGCCAGCAGCTTAGCGACAGGGAATCCGCAGTATTTT. Protein: CASSLATGNPQYF.

Ten or more counts support this clonotype. V usage is TRBV5-1 and J usage is TRBJ1-6; unclear D gene. V shed 0 bases and J shed 7 bases, with 8 bases lying between them. CDR1 SGHRS and CDR2 YFSETQ come from the germline V gene. The CDR3 totals 14 residues. CDR3 bases: TGCGCCAGCAGCTTGGGACACTCAAATTCACCCCTCCACTTT. This sequence encodes CASSLGHSNSPLHF.

This clonotype was observed at least ten times. This chain connects TRBV12-5 to TRBJ2-5; 8 bases are a match to TRBD1. The CDR3 is 16 residues long. Germline V gives CDR1 LGHNT, CDR2 FRNRAP. Trimming removed 0 bases from V and 4 bases from J; junction bases left unmatched: 7. The CDR3 DNA follows: TGTGCTAGTGGTTTGGTAGGCGTGGACAGGGTAGAGACCCAGTACTTC. Translation: CASGLVGVDRVETQYF. The whole variable domain, filled in from reference TRBV12-5 and TRBJ2-5, reads DARVTQTPRHKVTEMGQEVTMRCQPILGHNTVFWYRQTMMQGLELLAYFRNRAPLDDSGMPKDRFSAEMPDATLATLKIQPSEPRDSAVYFCASGLVGVDRVETQYFGPGTRLLVL.

Many counts were recorded for this clonotype. The V and J genes are TRBV7-2 and TRBJ2-1; 11 bases agree with TRBD2. This CDR3 contains 16 residues. Germline V lookup: CDR1 SGHTA, CDR2 FQGNSA. V trimming: 5 bases; J trimming: 7 bases; junction bases outside the gene matches: 10. Here the CDR3 reads CASSAILASGRNEQFF. The CDR3 DNA reads as TGTGCCAGCAGCGCGATTTTGGCTAGCGGGAGGAATGAGCAGTTCTTC.